These 27 T cell receptor beta chains were sequenced from one sample in a study of shared clonotypes between healthy human individuals. Repertoires were generated with immunoSEQ multiplex PCR, while TCRdb's copy carries only in-frame clones and drops some. The top ten hold 0.13% to 0.15% of the sample, which has about 2.4 million clones, 85% to 95% seen once. Sequenced: naive CD4+ T cells sorted from blood. Subset reported: CD45RA+ positively selected. Receptor source: a man younger than 35 in good health.

The chain links TRBV7-2 to TRBJ2-7, with TRBD2 matching 15 bases. The germline V gene encodes CDR1 SGHTA and CDR2 FQGNSA. This CDR3 has 16 amino acids. With V trimmed by 8 bases and J by 5 bases, 10 bases remained unmatched. The CDR3: CASAFEGTSGRNEQYF. The CDR3 region has the DNA TGTGCCAGCGCTTTTGAGGGGACTAGCGGGAGGAACGAGCAGTACTTC.

With regard to this clone: At the DNA level, this CDR3 is encoded by other sequences in the same sample as well. The V and J genes are TRBV7-9 and TRBJ1-1; D possibly corresponds to TRBD1 (6 bases). Germline V gives CDR1 SEHNR, CDR2 FQNEAQ (reference sequence). The ends were cut back, 6 bases at V and 1 base at J, with 12 bases in the middle. The CDR3 has 14 residues. The CDR3 DNA follows: TGTGCCAGCAGTCCTGGACAGACGAACACTGAAGCTTTCTTT. This sequence encodes CASSPGQTNTEAFF.

This clone was picked up one time. Different DNA sequences within this sample yield the same CDR3. V usage is TRBV11-2 and J usage is TRBJ2-7, with D hard to call. This CDR3 contains 14 residues. Trimming took off 0 bases at V and 0 bases at J, with 6 bases between the two ends. Per germline, CDR1 SGHAT and CDR2 FQNNGV. CDR3 protein: CASSLDQVSYEQYF. CDR3 in DNA: TGTGCCAGCAGCTTAGATCAGGTCTCCTACGAGCAGTACTTC.

A single count supports this clone. The gene calls are TRBV5-1 and TRBJ2-3, with 9 bases aligning to TRBD1. The trim removed 5 bases at V and 6 bases at J, leaving 10 bases unmatched. From germline, CDR1 is SGHRS and CDR2 YFSETQ. The CDR3 is 15 residues long. The CDR3 reads CASSQSTGGADTQYF. The CDR3 bases are TGCGCCAGCAGTCAATCGACAGGGGGGGCCGATACGCAGTATTTT.

About this clone itself: The sample has other DNA sequences that encode this CDR3 too. This chain links TRBV19 with TRBJ2-2; D gene ambiguous. The ends were cut back, 11 bases at V and 4 bases at J, with 5 bases in the middle. The CDR3 is 10 amino acids. From germline, CDR1 is LNHDA and CDR2 SQIVND (reference sequence). The CDR3: CAVGTGELFF. In DNA form, the CDR3 reads TGTGCCGTTGGCACCGGGGAGCTGTTTTTT.

The gene calls are TRBV7-9 and TRBJ2-3; D is possibly TRBD1 (5 bases). The CDR3 length is 16 residues. CDR1 is SEHNR, CDR2 FQNEAQ, per germline (reference sequence). V lost 3 bases, J lost 1 base, and 14 bases lay in between. Here the CDR3 reads CASSFPGFSGTDTQYF. As DNA, the CDR3 is TGTGCCAGCAGCTTTCCAGGGTTTTCAGGCACAGATACGCAGTATTTT.

V usage is TRBV7-2 and J usage is TRBJ2-3, with a possible D match to TRBD2 (6 bases). Trimming left V 8 bases short and J 2 bases short, with 17 bases between. This CDR3 spans 15 amino acids. The germline gives CDR1 SGHTA, CDR2 FQGNSA. The CDR3 region is CASGKTSLSTDTQYF. The CDR3 bases are TGTGCCAGCGGTAAAACTAGCCTTTCCACAGATACGCAGTATTTT.

CDR3 in amino acids: CSATEGYEQYF. CDR3 in DNA: TGCAGTGCCACGGAGGGATACGAGCAGTACTTC. The rearrangement joins TRBV20-1 to TRBJ2-5; a possible D gene is TRBD2 (6 bases). The J call may be wrong; the DNA end is better matched by TRBJ2-7. CDR1 DFQATT and CDR2 SNEGSKA come from the germline V gene (reference sequence). The CDR3 loop spans 11 amino acids.

This sequence joins TRBV6-1 and TRBJ2-1; 13 bases match TRBD2. This CDR3 comprises 15 residues. Germline assignment: CDR1 MNHNS and CDR2 SASEGT. After removal of 5 bases from V and 8 bases from J, the junction contained 6 bases not matched to a gene. This chain's CDR3 is CASSRLAGGVYEQFF. The CDR3 DNA is TGTGCCAGCAGTAGACTAGCGGGGGGAGTGTATGAGCAGTTCTTC.

The chain couples TRBV11-3 to TRBJ2-3; 8 bases match TRBD2. The length of the CDR3 is 17 residues. Germline CDR1 is SGHNT and CDR2 is YENEEA. V was pared by 1 base and J by 5 bases, with 11 bases of the junction left unmatched. Here the CDR3 DNA reads TGTGCCAGCAGCTTAGGTCTCCGGAGCGGGAGACAAGATACGCAGTATTTT. Translating it yields CASSLGLRSGRQDTQYF.

V is TRBV5-1 and J is TRBJ1-5; a possible D gene is TRBD1 (5 bases). The CDR3 has 13 amino acids. V lost 4 bases to trimming and J lost 11 bases, with 16 bases between them. CDR1 is SGHRS, CDR2 YFSETQ, per germline. CDR3 DNA sequence: TGCGCCAGCAGCCCCCTCGGGGTGGGGGCCCAGCATTTT. Amino acid sequence: CASSPLGVGAQHF.

The chain combines TRBV12-5 with TRBJ2-3; TRBD2 aligns across 9 bases. In germline, CDR1 is LGHNT, CDR2 FRNRAP. V shed 0 bases, J shed 1 base, and the junction held 2 bases outside the gene matches. The CDR3 is made up of 16 amino acids. In nucleotides, the CDR3 is TGTGCTAGTGGTTTGGTACTAGCGGGCCGCACAGATACGCAGTATTTT. This sequence encodes CASGLVLAGRTDTQYF.

This chain uses TRBV4-3 with TRBJ2-1; D is tentatively TRBD1 or TRBD2 (5 bases each). Per the germline V gene, CDR1 is LGHNA and CDR2 is YSLEER. Trimming left V 4 bases short and J 9 bases short, with 19 bases between. The CDR3 is 15 residues long. This CDR3 reads CASSPAGTLNGEQFF. The CDR3 DNA reads TGCGCCAGCAGCCCGGCCGGGACCCTCAACGGTGAGCAGTTCTTC.

For the CDR3, the DNA is TGTGCCAGCAGCGCGTTGCTAGCGGGAGTTCGAGATACGCAGTATTTT. Amino acid sequence: CASSALLAGVRDTQYF. The J gene is TRBJ2-3, the V gene TRBV9, with 10 positions matching TRBD2. V dropped 3 bases and J dropped 5; count of bases not matched to a gene: 9. The CDR3 is 16 amino acids. Per the germline V gene, CDR1 is SGDLS and CDR2 is YYNGEE.

The chain combines TRBV6-1 with TRBJ1-3; D is ambiguous. V gave up 4 bases and J gave up 0 bases, with 19 bases separating them. This CDR3 is built from 18 residues. Germline V lookup: CDR1 MNHNS, CDR2 SASEGT. CDR3 bases: TGTGCCAGCAGTGGTTCAGTGTCAGGTGGCTCCTCTGGAAACACCATATATTTT. This encodes CASSGSVSGGSSGNTIYF.

V usage is TRBV28 and J usage is TRBJ1-1; D call uncertain. Trimming shortened V by 7 bases and J by 1 base, and 10 bases separated the two germline ends. Germline-derived CDR1 and CDR2 are MDHEN and SYDVKM. There are 13 residues in the CDR3. The CDR3 spells CASNIPQNTEAFF. As DNA, the CDR3 is TGTGCCAGCAATATACCCCAGAACACTGAAGCTTTCTTT.

V is TRBV19 and J is TRBJ1-2, with 8 bases lining up with TRBD1. The CDR3 totals 14 residues. Losses at the gene ends were 10 bases for V and 5 bases for J; bases not matched to a gene: 12. Germline V gene lookup returns CDR1 LNHDA and CDR2 SQIVND (reference sequence). The CDR3 DNA is TGTGCCACTAATCTAGGACAGGGCAATTATGGCTACACCTTC. This encodes CATNLGQGNYGYTF.

The rearrangement joins TRBV7-2 to TRBJ2-7; unclear D gene. Trimming left V 1 base short and J 1 base short, with 11 bases between. Germline V gives CDR1 SGHTA, CDR2 FQGNSA. This CDR3 has 15 residues. CDR3 loop: CASSLGGYPSYEQYF. The CDR3 bases are TGTGCCAGCAGCTTAGGAGGTTACCCATCCTACGAGCAGTACTTC.

V usage is TRBV7-9 and J usage is TRBJ1-4; unclear D gene. Germline loops: CDR1 SEHNR, CDR2 FQNEAQ (reference sequence). The CDR3 extends over 15 amino acids. V dropped 5 bases and J dropped 3 bases, with 13 bases sitting between them. The CDR3 nucleotides are TGTGCCAGCAGCCCCGGTGGCGCATCTAATGAAAAACTGTTTTTT. Its protein product is CASSPGGASNEKLFF.

The chain employs TRBV28 and TRBJ1-2, with a weak D call TRBD1 (6 bases). The V end lost 6 bases, the J end lost 0 bases, and 11 bases lay between the germline ends. The CDR3 is 14 amino acids. CDR1 is MDHEN and CDR2 is SYDVKM in the germline V gene. The CDR3 nucleotides read TGTGCCAGCAGAAGGACAGTTACTAACTATGGCTACACCTTC. It is translated as CASRRTVTNYGYTF.

The chain combines TRBV29-1 with TRBJ2-7, with 8 bases lining up with TRBD2. V lost 6 bases and J lost 3; bases outside the gene matches: 13. The CDR3 covers 15 residues. Germline V gene sequence: CDR1 SQVTM, CDR2 ANQGSEA. The chain's CDR3 is CSVISGTRKLYEQYF. The DNA of the CDR3 is TGCAGCGTAATTAGCGGGACAAGGAAACTCTACGAGCAGTACTTC.

This clone was seen only a few times. This rearrangement joins TRBV11-3 to TRBJ2-7; the match to TRBD2 covers 9 bases. V shed 5 bases and J 0 bases; nucleotides not matched to a gene: 5. Germline V gene sequence: CDR1 SGHNT, CDR2 YENEEA. This CDR3 region has 15 residues. The CDR3 DNA reads TGTGCCAGCAGCGCAGGTAGCGGGAGCTCCTACGAGCAGTACTTC. The encoded protein is CASSAGSGSSYEQYF.

This rearrangement joins TRBV7-9 to TRBJ1-1; D might be TRBD1 (6 bases). Germline V gene lookup returns CDR1 SEHNR and CDR2 FQNEAQ (reference sequence). Deletions cut 4 bases from V and 4 bases from J, with 13 bases between. This CDR3 is built from 14 residues. CDR3 region: CASSSQGSSTEAFF. CDR3 in DNA: TGTGCCAGCAGCTCACAGGGTTCGAGCACTGAAGCTTTCTTT.

The chain is built from TRBV7-6 and TRBJ2-5; D may be TRBD2 (5 bases). The DNA end is more similar to TRBJ2-7, so the J call may be wrong. The CDR3 sequence is 14 residues long. Germline CDR1 reads SGHVS; CDR2 reads FNYEAQ. In DNA form, the CDR3 reads TGTGCCAGCAGCTTAGTTCCGGGGTCCTACGAGCAGTACTTC. It encodes CASSLVPGSYEQYF.

The genes are TRBV9 and TRBJ2-2, with D perhaps TRBD1 (5 bases). The CDR3 consists of 15 residues. From germline, CDR1 is SGDLS and CDR2 YYNGEE. V was cut by 5 bases and J by 1 base, with 12 bases left in between. The CDR3 reads CASRPRDRNTGELFF. The CDR3 region has the DNA TGTGCCAGCAGACCCCGCGACAGGAACACCGGGGAGCTGTTTTTT.

The chain combines TRBV19 with TRBJ2-3; D may be TRBD2 (6 bases). Between the trimmed V and J ends, which lost 4 bases and 2 bases, there was a span of 7 bases. Germline V gene data show CDR1 as LNHDA and CDR2 as SQIVND (reference sequence). The CDR3 extends over 13 amino acids. CDR3: CASSSGVTDTQYF. The CDR3 nucleotides are TGTGCCAGTAGTAGCGGGGTCACAGATACGCAGTATTTT.

This sequence joins TRBV7-6 and TRBJ1-3; no reliable D call. V was clipped by 5 bases and J by 4 bases, with 15 bases between them. The CDR3 loop spans 15 amino acids. Germline V gene sequence: CDR1 SGHVS, CDR2 FNYEAQ. The CDR3 reads CASSPAQVSGNTIYF. Here the CDR3 DNA reads TGTGCCAGCAGCCCAGCCCAGGTATCCGGAAACACCATATATTTT.